This TCR beta chain was captured in a study of T cells in women clearing cervical HPV infection. In the case of this clone: The read falls 3 residues short of the CDR3 end, and the missing part is taken from the germline J gene.

Profiling relied on immunoSEQ multiplex PCR, and the TCRdb table lists in-frame clones only, not all of them. This sample's table has some 25,000 clones. The germline CDR1 and CDR2 sequences are KGHSH and LQKENI. CDR3 length: 15 residues. The J gene is TRBJ2-3, the V gene TRBV18, with 7 bases fitting TRBD1. Material for sequencing was blood buffy coat. This receptor was taken from a woman aged 18 to 75 with a cervical HPV16 infection that either progressed to CIN3+ or cleared (not recorded which). The CDR3 DNA, read in part, is TGTGCCAGCTCAGATACAGGGGTGGGTACTCAGCCG. As protein: CASSDTGVGTQP. The whole CDR3 is CASSDTGVGTQPQYF.